The next 7 T cell receptor beta chains were all read from a single sample in a study of T cell changes during pregnancy in multiple sclerosis (dated by TCRdb to between 2018 and 2021). Library prep was done by the immunoSEQ multiplex PCR assay. What TCRdb holds here is the immuneACCESS table cut down to in-frame rearrangements. Part of the clones is not present; checked against another copy, under half of the missing clones reflect an unresolved V gene, and the others are unexplained. This sample has about 40,000 clones in its table, and approximately 88% of those were observed once. The ten biggest clones cover around 5.1% of the sample. The sample consisted of peripheral blood, taken in the first trimester of pregnancy. Receptors originate from a female donor in good health, enrolled as a control in a pregnancy study.

The chain employs TRBV27 and TRBJ2-7, with TRBD2 matching over 12 bases. With V trimmed by 8 bases and J by 7 bases, 15 bases remained unmatched. Germline-derived CDR1 and CDR2 are MNHEY and SMNVEV (reference sequence). The CDR3 runs 16 residues. The CDR3 here is CASSRSLAGGPGEQYF. In DNA form, the CDR3 reads TGTGCCAGCTCTCGGTCTCTAGCGGGAGGGCCGGGGGAGCAGTACTTC.

The V call is TRBV5-1, the J call TRBJ1-1; TRBD1 agrees at 8 bases. V was clipped by 1 base and J by 0 bases; unmatched bases: 5. Germline V gene data show CDR1 as SGHRS and CDR2 as YFSETQ. The CDR3 consists of 16 residues. This chain's CDR3 is CASSLLGQALNTEAFF. CDR3 coding DNA: TGCGCCAGCAGCTTGCTGGGACAGGCTTTGAACACTGAAGCTTTCTTT.

The chain uses TRBV29-1 and TRBJ2-1; D is unclear. CDR1 SQVTM and CDR2 ANQGSEA come from the germline V gene. The CDR3 length is 11 residues. With 4 bases removed from V and 6 bases from J, the gap between germline ends came to 7 bases. The CDR3 sequence: CSVVRINEQFF. The CDR3 DNA is TGCAGCGTTGTGAGGATCAATGAGCAGTTCTTC.

The CDR3 here is CASSLRGGSSDEQFF. CDR3 nucleotide sequence: TGTGCCAGCAGCTTGAGGGGGGGCAGTTCCGATGAGCAGTTCTTC. The rearrangement joins TRBV5-5 to TRBJ2-1, with D maybe TRBD2 (7 bases). CDR1 and CDR2 from the germline V gene are SGHKS and YYEKEE (reference sequence). This CDR3 is 15 amino acids long. Trimming pared 1 base from V and 8 bases from J, leaving 16 bases between. Complete variable domain (other parts from reference TRBV5-5 and TRBJ2-1): DAGVTQSPTHLIKTRGQQVTLRCSPISGHKSVSWYQQVLGQGPQFIFQYYEKEERGRGNFPDRFSARQFPNYSSELNVNALLLGDSALYLCASSLRGGSSDEQFFGPGTRLTVL.

The count of this clone is one. This chain uses TRBV9 with TRBJ2-1; the match to TRBD2 covers 7 bases. Germline CDR1 is SGDLS and CDR2 is YYNGEE. V lost 1 base and J lost 1; bases outside the gene matches: 2. The CDR3 consists of 15 residues. Here the CDR3 reads CASSVTGGSYNEQFF. In DNA form, the CDR3 reads TGTGCCAGCAGCGTAACGGGGGGTTCCTACAATGAGCAGTTCTTC. The full variable domain, with the rest looked up from reference TRBV9 and TRBJ2-1, is DSGVTQTPKHLITATGQRVTLRCSPRSGDLSVYWYQQSLDQGLQFLIQYYNGEERAKGNILERFSAQQFPDLHSELNLSSLELGDSALYFCASSVTGGSYNEQFFGPGTRLTVL.

This clone was seen a single time. The rearrangement links TRBV6-1 to TRBJ2-6; D is unclear. Germline-derived CDR1 and CDR2 are MNHNS and SASEGT. V was clipped by 4 bases and J by 0 bases, with 4 bases between them. CDR3 length: 14 amino acids. Here the CDR3 reads CASSGLSGANVLTF. CDR3 DNA sequence: TGTGCCAGCAGTGGACTCTCTGGGGCCAACGTCCTGACTTTC.

The chain recombines TRBV29-1 with TRBJ1-2; the match to TRBD1 covers 7 bases. Germline CDR1 SQVTM, CDR2 ANQGSEA. The CDR3 totals 13 residues. V shed 6 bases and J 0 bases; nucleotides not matched to a gene: 4. This chain's CDR3 is CSVGDSSNYGYTF. The CDR3 nucleotides read TGCAGCGTCGGGGACAGCTCTAACTATGGCTACACCTTC.